This T cell receptor (beta chain) stems from a study of T cells in Graves' hyperthyroidism and ophthalmopathy. RNA transcripts gave rise to amplified TCR beta CDR3 regions. The primer set for the first-round RT-PCR of the TCR CDR3 was HTBI. From the multiplex PCR reads, TCRdb called clonotypes with MiXCR, one entry per CDR3 protein. The sample yields fewer than 450,000 distinct CDR3 sequences, 15% to 20% seen once. Germline assignment: CDR1 DFQATT and CDR2 SNEGSKA (reference sequence). The CDR3 length is 13 residues. Note on this clonotype: Possible read error: a much larger clone is one base away.

Sequencing used blood. This clonotype was obtained from a woman aged 30 to 39 with Graves' hyperthyroidism that later progressed to Graves' ophthalmopathy. V gene TRBV20-1 combines with J gene TRBJ2-5; TRBD2 aligns across 13 bases. The CDR3 nucleotides read TGCAGTGAAACCGGACTAGCGGGAGAGACCCGGTACTTC. Protein sequence: CSETGLAGETRYF.